Given below is one T cell receptor beta chain in context. The protocol was immunoSEQ multiplex PCR, while the TCRdb copy is restricted to in-frame clones and leaves out a portion. The sample carries more than 20,000 clones, around 90% recorded once. The data were obtained in a study of T cell changes during pregnancy in multiple sclerosis. This CDR3 is 16 amino acids long. In germline, CDR1 is PRHDT, CDR2 FYEKMQ (reference sequence). Unmatched junction bases numbered 11, after V lost 6 bases and J lost 1 base. V gene TRBV13 combines with J gene TRBJ2-7; 8 nucleotides agree with TRBD1. The TCR originated in a female donor in good health, enrolled as a control in a pregnancy study. Sequences were derived from CD8+ T cells from peripheral blood mononuclear cells, sampled in the third trimester of pregnancy. The CDR3 sequence: CASSPGRDRHSYEQYF. The CDR3 nucleotides are TGTGCCAGCAGTCCTGGGCGGGACAGGCATTCCTACGAGCAGTACTTC.